This T cell receptor (beta chain) was retrieved from a study of blood T cell repertoires in COVID-19. TCRdb's copy holds only in-frame clones and misses some; the assay was immunoSEQ multiplex PCR. The top ten hold 3.6% of the sample, which has about 240,000 clones, around four fifths seen once. CDR3 length: 14 residues. Per the germline V gene, CDR1 is WSHSY and CDR2 is SAAADI. The V gene end was trimmed by 4 bases and the J gene end by 6 bases; junction bases not matched to a gene: 5. This sequence originates from a middle-aged woman who had been exposed to COVID-19. The sample taken for sequencing was PBMCs or T cells enriched from blood (not recorded which). V is TRBV10-2 and J is TRBJ2-1, with 8 bases identical to TRBD2. The CDR3 region is CASSVRTSTNEQFF. As DNA, the CDR3 is TGCGCCAGCAGTGTGAGGACTAGCACCAATGAGCAGTTCTTC.